These T cell receptor beta chains were read from a single sample in a study of shared clonotypes between healthy human individuals. Profiled with immunoSEQ multiplex PCR; TCRdb holds only in-frame clones, not every one. The table lists millions of clones, 85% to 95% of them singletons, with roughly 0.14% in the top ten. Sequenced material: naive CD4+ T cells sorted from blood. The receptors were gathered from a man between 18 and 29 years old in good health. Both conserved end residues are part of each CDR3. The order of the fields is D gene, V gene, clone size, J gene, CDR3 DNA, CDR3 protein. The D gene is left open where the match is weak. The listing skips clone size in some rows; elsewhere it reads once, few, many or a size class.

.	TRBV29-1	.	TRBJ2-4	TGCAGCGTTCTCCTCCCGCACCCCAAAAACATTCAGTACTTC	CSVLLPHPKNIQYF
TRBD2	TRBV28	.	TRBJ2-3	TGTGCCAGGATCGGGACTAGCGGTAGCACAGATACGCAGTATTTT	CARIGTSGSTDTQYF
.	TRBV5-4	.	TRBJ1-2	TGTGCCAGCAGCTCTTTCTCCAGGGTCCTCAACTATGGCTACACCTTC	CASSSFSRVLNYGYTF
TRBD1	TRBV28	.	TRBJ2-3	TGTGCCAGCAGTTCTCTCCGGGACAGGGCGTATTTT	CASSSLRDRAYF
TRBD1	TRBV6-6	.	TRBJ2-2	TGTGCCAGCTACAGGGGCGCGAACACCGGGGAGCTGTTTTTT	CASYRGANTGELFF
.	TRBV4-1	.	TRBJ2-7	TGCGCCAGCAGCCAAACGACTAATACCTACGAGCAGTACTTC	CASSQTTNTYEQYF
.	TRBV5-1	.	TRBJ2-3	TGCGCCAGCAGCAGGGCGAGTAGCACAGATACGCAGTATTTT	CASSRASSTDTQYF
.	TRBV5-1	.	TRBJ2-1	TGCGCCAGCAGCCCACCCCGTGGGGGGTCCACTGAGCAGTTCTTC	CASSPPRGGSTEQFF
.	TRBV5-4	.	TRBJ2-1	TGTGCCAGCAGCTTAGAGGGTGGGGGTTACAATGAGCAGTTCTTC	CASSLEGGGYNEQFF
.	TRBV30	few	TRBJ1-1	TGTGCCTGGAGTGTACACGAGGGGACCGAAGCTTTCTTT	CAWSVHEGTEAFF
.	TRBV30	few	TRBJ1-1	TGTGCCTGGACCAAGGGGTTAATGAACACTGAAGCTTTCTTT	CAWTKGLMNTEAFF
.	TRBV19	.	TRBJ1-4	TGTGCCAGTAGTCCGCAGAAAGGGTCTACTAATGAAAAACTGTTTTTT	CASSPQKGSTNEKLFF
TRBD2	TRBV7-2	.	TRBJ2-2	TGTGCCAGCAGCTTAAGAGGGAGGGCCGGGGCCGGGGAGCTGTTTTTT	CASSLRGRAGAGELFF
.	TRBV11-2	.	TRBJ1-1	TGTGCCAGCAGCTTAGGGAGTTCGAACACTGAAGCTTTCTTT	CASSLGSSNTEAFF
TRBD1	TRBV6-6	few	TRBJ1-6	TGTGCCAGCAGGGACAGGGGGCATTCACCCCTCCACTTT	CASRDRGHSPLHF
.	TRBV4-1	few	TRBJ1-1	TGCGCCAGCAGGGCCATGGGGACGGTGAACACTGAAGCTTTCTTT	CASRAMGTVNTEAFF
.	TRBV28	.	TRBJ2-3	TGTGCCAGCAGCTTAAGTCCAGATACGCAGTATTTT	CASSLSPDTQYF
.	TRBV7-3	.	TRBJ2-3	TGTGCCAGCAGCTTACAGGGGAGAGACACAGATACGCAGTATTTT	CASSLQGRDTDTQYF
.	TRBV27	.	TRBJ2-5	TGTGCCAGCAGGGCTAGCTCGGAGACCCAGTACTTC	CASRASSETQYF
TRBD2	TRBV6-5	.	TRBJ2-7	TGTGCCAGCAGCCACGGGATAGCGGGAGGCGAGCAGTACTTC	CASSHGIAGGEQYF
TRBD2	TRBV4-3	.	TRBJ2-5	TGCGCCAGCAGCCAGGGGATACTAGCGGGAGGGACGGAGACCCAGTACTTC	CASSQGILAGGTETQYF
.	TRBV10-3	.	TRBJ1-5	TGTGCCATCAGTGAGTCTGGGGGGGCGAATCAGCCCCAGCATTTT	CAISESGGANQPQHF
.	TRBV30	.	TRBJ1-3	TGTGCCTGGAGTGCTGACAGGACCCCTGGAAACACCATATATTTT	CAWSADRTPGNTIYF
.	TRBV5-6	.	TRBJ1-3	TGTGCCAGCAGCTCCAGGGTTCTCTCTGGAAACACCATATATTTT	CASSSRVLSGNTIYF
.	TRBV7-9	.	TRBJ1-2	TGTGCCAGCAGCTTACCGGCAGGCTATGGCTACACCTTC	CASSLPAGYGYTF
TRBD1	TRBV9	.	TRBJ1-2	TGTGCCAGCAGCCCCCAAGGGGGCCCGGGACAGGGGAAAAACTATGGCTACACCTTC	CASSPQGGPGQGKNYGYTF
TRBD1	TRBV6-6	.	TRBJ1-2	TGTGCCAGCAGTTACAAACAGGGGTATGGCTACACCTTC	CASSYKQGYGYTF
.	TRBV7-2	once	TRBJ2-3	TGTGCCAGCAGCTTAGAGTCGGGGTTAGATACGCAGTATTTT	CASSLESGLDTQYF
.	TRBV18	.	TRBJ2-3	TGTGCCAGCTCACCGGGTAGGCGGGATACGTACACAGATACGCAGTATTTT	CASSPGRRDTYTDTQYF
TRBD2	TRBV6-1	.	TRBJ2-7	TGTGCCAGCAGTGCTACTGGGGGACTAGCCTCCTACGAGCAGTACTTC	CASSATGGLASYEQYF
.	TRBV5-1	.	TRBJ2-5	TGCGCCAGCAGCCGACTGGTGGGGAGACAAGAGACCCAGTACTTC	CASSRLVGRQETQYF
TRBD2	TRBV7-2	.	TRBJ2-7	TGTGCCAGCAGCTTTAGCGGGAGTCGCCACGAGCAGTACTTC	CASSFSGSRHEQYF
.	TRBV15	.	TRBJ1-2	TGTGCCACCAGCAGAGACAGGGAACGAAGCTACACCTTC	CATSRDRERSYTF
.	TRBV7-9	few	TRBJ1-5	TGTGCCAGCAGCTTAGCTGGGGCTCCATGGCCCCAGCATTTT	CASSLAGAPWPQHF
.	TRBV18	.	TRBJ2-1	TGTGCCAGCTCACAAACGGTTGAGCAGTTCTTC	CASSQTVEQFF
.	TRBV28	.	TRBJ2-2	TGTGCCAGCAGTTTACCCTCGAACACCGGGGAGCTGTTTTTT	CASSLPSNTGELFF
TRBD2	TRBV9	.	TRBJ2-3	TGTGCCAGCAGCGTGACTAGCGGGGCTTCTAGCACAGATACGCAGTATTTT	CASSVTSGASSTDTQYF
.	TRBV5-5	few	TRBJ2-7	TGTGCCAGCAGCCCGACGATAAAAGGAGAGCAGTACTTC	CASSPTIKGEQYF
TRBD1	TRBV9	.	TRBJ2-6	TGTGCCAGCAGCGTCGGACAGGTCAGCTCTGGGGCCAACGTCCTGACTTTC	CASSVGQVSSGANVLTF
TRBD1	TRBV28	.	TRBJ1-2	TGTGCCAGCAGTATGTTGGACAGGGACCTCTATGGCTACACCTTC	CASSMLDRDLYGYTF
TRBD1	TRBV7-9	.	TRBJ2-5	TGTGCCAGCAGCTTAGAGGGGACAGGGAGTTGGGAGACCCAGTACTTC	CASSLEGTGSWETQYF
.	TRBV11-3	.	TRBJ2-2	TGTGCCAGCAGCTTAGACAGAGAGAACACCGGGGAGCTGTTTTTT	CASSLDRENTGELFF
.	TRBV5-4	.	TRBJ2-3	TGTGCCAGCAGCTCTCCTACCACAGATACGCAGTATTTT	CASSSPTTDTQYF
.	TRBV2	.	TRBJ2-3	TGTGCCAGCAGTGAAGGGGGGCGGTCCACAGATACGCAGTATTTT	CASSEGGRSTDTQYF
.	TRBV19	once	TRBJ1-6	TGTGCCAGTAGTATAGTGGATCATAATTCACCCCTCCACTTT	CASSIVDHNSPLHF
TRBD2	TRBV4-1	.	TRBJ2-5	TGCGCCAGCAGCCAGGAAAGGAAGAGTAGCGGGAGGGCCAGCCAAGAGACCCAGTACTTC	CASSQERKSSGRASQETQYF
.	TRBV6-5	.	TRBJ1-1	TGTGCCAGCAGTTACAGGGGAGCGAACACTGAAGCTTTCTTT	CASSYRGANTEAFF
.	TRBV11-2	.	TRBJ2-7	TGTGCCAGCAGCAAACAAGGGTACGAGCAGTACTTC	CASSKQGYEQYF
.	TRBV10-1	few	TRBJ2-7	TGCGCCAGCAGTGAACAGCGCTCCTACGAGCAGTACTTC	CASSEQRSYEQYF
.	TRBV7-2	.	TRBJ2-3	TGTGCCAGCAGCTTAGCGGTAGCGGCAGATACGCAGTATTTT	CASSLAVAADTQYF
.	TRBV7-2	.	TRBJ2-7	TGTGCCAGCAGCTTAGTGGCTAGCGCACTGTTCTACGAGCAGTACTTC	CASSLVASALFYEQYF
TRBD2	TRBV11-2	.	TRBJ2-1	TGTGCCAGCAGCCATAGGGGAGGGTACAATGAGCAGTTCTTC	CASSHRGGYNEQFF
TRBD2	TRBV7-2	.	TRBJ2-3	TGTGCCAGCAGCAACCGGGGCGCGGGAGGGGATACGCAGTATTTT	CASSNRGAGGDTQYF
.	TRBV5-4	.	TRBJ1-1	TGTGCCAGCAGCAGGAGGGGAGGGGACACTGAAGCTTTCTTT	CASSRRGGDTEAFF